The rows below give T cell receptor beta chains drawn from one sample of a study of shared clonotypes between healthy human individuals. This table comes from immunoSEQ multiplex PCR, and its TCRdb copy is limited to in-frame clones, with some not included. The sample gives some 240,000 clones, 65% of which show up once; approximately 10% is in the top ten. The specimen was memory CD4+ T cells sorted from blood. All receptors derive from a man aged 25 to 40 in good health. Both conserved end residues are part of each CDR3. A D gene is named only where the DNA matches it firmly. Expanded clones get a size class; other rows say once, few or many, or leave the size out.

-	TRBV2	-	TRBJ1-2	TGTGCCAGCAGGGTGGACTCCGTCAGGACCTTC	CASRVDSVRTF
-	TRBV5-1	-	TRBJ2-7	TGCGCCAGCAGCTACGGGGACCTGAAGAGCTCCTACGAGCAGTACTTC	CASSYGDLKSSYEQYF
-	TRBV7-2	-	TRBJ1-2	TGTGCCAGCAGCTTAGGCAGAGCGGATGGCTACACCTTC	CASSLGRADGYTF
-	TRBV14	-	TRBJ1-1	TGTGCCAGCAGCCAACAATCGGGGGCGAACACTGAAGCTTTCTTT	CASSQQSGANTEAFF
once	TRBV14	-	TRBJ2-3	TGTGCCAGCAGCCAACTAAGGAGCACAGATACGCAGTATTTT	CASSQLRSTDTQYF
few	TRBV7-2	-	TRBJ1-2	TGTGCCAGCAGCTTCAGGGAGGCCTTCTACACCTTC	CASSFREAFYTF
-	TRBV7-6	-	TRBJ2-5	TGTGCCAGCAGCTTAGCGTTACGGGAAGATGCGACCCAGTACTTC	CASSLALREDATQYF
-	TRBV5-1	TRBD2	TRBJ2-3	TGCGCCAGCAGCCTCGGACTAGTGGTGGATACGCAGTATTTT	CASSLGLVVDTQYF
few	TRBV5-5	TRBD1	TRBJ2-1	TGTGCCAGCAACATACAGGGGGTGTCCTACAATGAGCAGTTCTTC	CASNIQGVSYNEQFF
-	TRBV6-1	-	TRBJ1-5	TGTGCCAGCAGTGAACGTCCCAGTACAAATCAGCCCCAGCATTTT	CASSERPSTNQPQHF
-	TRBV11-3	-	TRBJ2-1	TGTGCCAGCAGCTCGGACAGCCTCTCCTACAATGAGCAGTTCTTC	CASSSDSLSYNEQFF
once	TRBV7-9	-	TRBJ2-7	TGTGCCAGCAGCTTAGTGGTAGGACAGAACTACGAGCAGTACTTC	CASSLVVGQNYEQYF
once	TRBV25-1	-	TRBJ1-4	TGTGCCAGCAGTGACTTCCAGGGAGGACGGGCAACTAATGAAAAACTGTTTTTT	CASSDFQGGRATNEKLFF
-	TRBV5-4	TRBD2	TRBJ2-1	TGTGCCAGCAGCAAGGGACTAGCGGGAGAAGGGGGGCAGTTCTTC	CASSKGLAGEGGQFF
few	TRBV10-3	TRBD2	TRBJ2-5	TGTGCCATCAGAGGGGGGACTAGCGGGTCACAAGAGACCCAGTACTTC	CAIRGGTSGSQETQYF
-	TRBV13	TRBD1	TRBJ2-3	TGTGCCAGCAGCTCCCGCGACAGGGTGGGTACAGATACGCAGTATTTT	CASSSRDRVGTDTQYF
-	TRBV19	TRBD2	TRBJ2-7	TGTGCCAGCTCAAGGTACAGTACTGGGCTAGCGGGAGTACGGGAGCAGTACTTC	CASSRYSTGLAGVREQYF
-	TRBV20-1	-	TRBJ2-1	TGCAGTGCTAGCGGGTACGATGAGCAGTTCTTC	CSASGYDEQFF
-	TRBV25-1	TRBD2	TRBJ2-5	TGTGCCAGCAGTGGGAAGGTAGCGGGAGATGAGACCCAGTACTTC	CASSGKVAGDETQYF
many	TRBV5-4	-	TRBJ2-3	TGTGCCAGCAGCTGGGACACAGATACGCAGTATTTT	CASSWDTDTQYF
-	TRBV19	-	TRBJ1-5	TGTGCCAGTACCGCCTGGGGCAGGGCGTATAGCAATCAGCCCCAGCATTTT	CASTAWGRAYSNQPQHF
few	TRBV28	-	TRBJ1-2	TGTGCCAGCAAGAGGGAAAGGGCGAGCTACACCTTC	CASKRERASYTF
-	TRBV5-4	-	TRBJ2-7	TGTGCCAGCAATCCAGGTCCGGGACCCGGGAACGAGCAGTACTTC	CASNPGPGPGNEQYF
-	TRBV5-5	-	TRBJ2-1	TGTGCCAGCATCTTGTCCGGGGCCAGCTCCTACAATGAGCAGTTCTTC	CASILSGASSYNEQFF
-	TRBV13	-	TRBJ2-5	TGTGCCAGCGCGAGCAGGGGTGAGACCCAGTACTTC	CASASRGETQYF
-	TRBV5-8	-	TRBJ1-5	TGTGCCAGCAGCTTACGGGGGGCAGGCAATCAGCCCCAGCATTTT	CASSLRGAGNQPQHF